This TCR beta chain originates from a study of control samples from healthy donors and cancer patients. Unmatched junction bases numbered 4, after V lost 0 bases and J lost 6 bases. Germline V gene lookup returns CDR1 SGHNT and CDR2 YYREEE (reference sequence). The CDR3 totals 15 residues. Assay: immunoSEQ multiplex PCR; the TCRdb copy retains only in-frame clones and omits some. The table has 150,000 to 200,000 clones, around 90% seen once. Source material: blood. This clonotype was sampled from a woman between 45 and 65 years old in good health. The rearrangement uses TRBV5-4 and TRBJ1-2; TRBD1 matches 11 bases. In DNA, the CDR3 is TGTGCCAGCAGCTTGGCCGGACAGGGGGCTCATGGCTACACCTTC. Protein sequence: CASSLAGQGAHGYTF.